These 21 T cell receptor beta chains were all obtained from the same sample, sequenced in a study of vaccination and CD4 T cells after COVID-19. These TCRs are of unknown antigen specificity. Treatment indicated: approximately 9-day PBMC culture with coronavirus spike peptide pools or control peptides (ViraFEST assay). Cultured CD4+ T-cell DNA underwent Oncomine TCR Beta short-read sequencing. TCRdb redid the calling of the PCR reads with MiXCR, one entry per CDR3 protein. The sample carries about 20,000 distinct CDR3 sequences, approximately 59% recorded once. The source material was CD4+ T cells from blood, cultured in vitro, sampled after SARS-CoV-2 vaccination. The receptors come from a human donor who had recovered from COVID-19.

This clonotype was observed a handful of times. This chain links TRBV20-1 with TRBJ1-5, with 7 bases lining up with TRBD1. J gave up 4 bases and V 4 bases, and 4 bases lay outside the gene matches. CDR1 DFQATT and CDR2 SNEGSKA come from the germline V gene (reference sequence). The CDR3 spans 13 residues. The CDR3 bases are TGCAGTGCTACCGGGACAGTGAATCAGCCCCAGCATTTT. It translates to CSATGTVNQPQHF.

V gene TRBV2 combines with J gene TRBJ1-5; 7 bases line up with TRBD1. The germline V gene has CDR1 SNHLY and CDR2 FYNNEI. This CDR3 spans 13 amino acids. V lost 4 bases to trimming and J lost 5 bases; unmatched junction nucleotides: 2. The DNA of the CDR3 is TGTGCCAGCAGTGGTACAGGGGATCAGCCCCAGCATTTT. It encodes CASSGTGDQPQHF.

V usage is TRBV5-4 and J usage is TRBJ1-1; D is unresolved. The ends were cut back, 3 bases at V and 1 base at J, with 10 bases in the middle. Germline V gene lookup returns CDR1 SGHNT and CDR2 YYREEE (reference sequence). The CDR3 length is 14 residues. In nucleotides, the CDR3 is TGTGCCAGCAGCTCGGCTGTTGGGAACACTGAAGCTTTCTTT. Encoded protein: CASSSAVGNTEAFF.

In this sample, this clonotype turned up a few times. The rearrangement links TRBV7-2 to TRBJ2-3; a weak D match, TRBD2 (6 bases). There are 13 residues in the CDR3. Germline CDR1 reads SGHTA; CDR2 reads FQGNSA. The V end was cut by 11 bases, the J end by 2 bases, with 14 bases between. This chain's CDR3 is CAGGIGPTDTQYF. The CDR3 coding sequence is TGTGCCGGGGGGATCGGCCCCACAGATACGCAGTATTTT.

The chain carries TRBV2 and TRBJ1-1; D unresolved. The V gene lost 6 bases and the J gene lost 10 bases, with 12 bases spanning the gap. This CDR3 has 11 amino acids. The germline V gene encodes CDR1 SNHLY and CDR2 FYNNEI. For the CDR3, the DNA is TGTGCCAGCAGGGAGAGGGATTCAGCTTTCTTT. This encodes CASRERDSAFF.

V and J are TRBV12-3 or TRBV12-4 and TRBJ1-2, with D maybe TRBD1 (6 bases). V was shortened by 11 bases and J by 7 bases, with 14 bases between the two germline ends. The CDR3 has 11 amino acids. This chain's CDR3 is CAGGGQSGYTF. In DNA, the CDR3 is TGTGCCGGTGGGGGGCAGAGTGGCTACACCTTC.

This chain links TRBV7-2 with TRBJ1-2; D might be TRBD1 (5 bases). The CDR3 contains 14 residues. Germline assignment: CDR1 SGHTA and CDR2 FQGNSA. With 5 bases removed from V and 4 bases from J, the gap between germline ends came to 14 bases. CDR3 nucleotide sequence: TGTGCCAGCAGCCGAACTGGGGCCCCCTATGGCTACACCTTC. Protein sequence: CASSRTGAPYGYTF.

This chain links TRBV10-3 with TRBJ1-6, with 9 bases aligning to TRBD1. Per germline, CDR1 ENHRY and CDR2 SYGVKD. The CDR3 spans 14 residues. J gave up 9 bases and V 7 bases, and 7 bases lay outside the gene matches. CDR3 in amino acids: CAITGDRARSPLHF. In DNA, the CDR3 is TGTGCCATCACTGGGGACAGGGCTCGTTCACCCCTCCACTTT.

V gene TRBV6-1 combines with J gene TRBJ1-6; TRBD1 aligns across 8 bases. Germline CDR1 MNHNS, CDR2 SASEGT. V gave up 4 bases and J gave up 6 bases; unmatched junction bases: 5. The CDR3 is 15 amino acids. The CDR3 region is CASSGRTGSNSPLHF. CDR3 coding DNA: TGTGCCAGCAGTGGGCGGACAGGGTCTAATTCACCCCTCCACTTT.

This clonotype turned up a few times. The CDR3 loop reads CSASGQGLLYGYTF. The CDR3 DNA reads as TGCAGTGCTTCGGGACAGGGGCTTCTCTATGGCTACACCTTC. The V call is TRBV20-1, the J call TRBJ1-2; 10 nucleotides line up with TRBD1. CDR3 size: 14 residues. Per germline, CDR1 DFQATT and CDR2 SNEGSKA (reference sequence). With V trimmed by 5 bases and J by 4 bases, 7 bases remained unmatched.

This clonotype was seen more than once but under ten times. Sequence at one end of the junction differs from germline and may be a read error. The rearrangement links TRBV7-3 to TRBJ1-6; D remains ambiguous. The length of the CDR3 is 15 residues. CDR1 SGHTA and CDR2 FQGTGA come from the germline V gene. The CDR3 region is CASSLTGVGNSPLHF. The CDR3 DNA follows: TGTGCCAGCAGCCTAACGGGAGTGGGAAATTCACCCCTCCACTTT.

The J gene is TRBJ1-1, the V gene TRBV7-2; a weak D match, TRBD1 (6 bases). This CDR3 comprises 15 residues. From germline, CDR1 is SGHTA and CDR2 FQGNSA. Deletions cut 5 bases from V and 4 bases from J, with 17 bases between. For the CDR3, the DNA is TGTGCCAGCAGCCTCGACCCCACCAGGGGCACTGAAGCTTTCTTT. Encoded protein: CASSLDPTRGTEAFF.

In its sample, this clonotype was seen a few times. CDR3 in DNA: TGTGCCAGCAGCCGGACCATACTACAGGGGGAGGGAAACACCATATATTTT. It translates to CASSRTILQGEGNTIYF. The chain couples TRBV7-2 to TRBJ1-3; 8 bases are shared with TRBD1. The germline V gene has CDR1 SGHTA and CDR2 FQGNSA. V lost 5 bases, J lost 4 bases, and 13 bases stayed unmatched. The CDR3 consists of 17 residues.

The chain uses TRBV6-4 and TRBJ1-1; 8 nucleotides match TRBD1. The CDR3 is 14 amino acids. The junction had 5 bases not matched to a gene; V was cut back by 6 bases and J by 2 bases. Germline V gene lookup returns CDR1 MRHNA and CDR2 SNTAGT. The CDR3 DNA is TGTGCCAGCAGGAGGGACAGGCTTAACACTGAAGCTTTCTTT. It is translated as CASRRDRLNTEAFF.

In its sample, this clonotype was seen a few times. The chain uses TRBV6-1 and TRBJ1-5; D might be TRBD1 (5 bases). Germline assignment: CDR1 MNHNS and CDR2 SASEGT. V was trimmed by 5 bases and J by 3 bases, leaving 14 bases between them. This CDR3 spans 15 amino acids. CDR3 region: CASSPGGTTNQPQHF. CDR3 nucleotides: TGTGCCAGCAGTCCCGGTGGGACCACCAATCAGCCCCAGCATTTT.

This chain links TRBV29-1 with TRBJ2-7; the match to TRBD1 covers 11 bases. The CDR3 totals 14 residues. V dropped 4 bases and J dropped 6; count of bases not matched to a gene: 8. Germline CDR1 is SQVTM and CDR2 is ANQGSEA. The CDR3 is CSVVRGQGAGEQYF. DNA of the CDR3: TGCAGCGTTGTCCGCGGACAGGGGGCTGGCGAGCAGTACTTC.

The chain employs TRBV28 and TRBJ2-3; D not certain. Germline loops: CDR1 MDHEN, CDR2 SYDVKM. The CDR3 has 13 residues. V lost 4 bases and J 3 bases, leaving 8 bases between the germline ends. In nucleotides, the CDR3 is TGTGCCAGCAGTTCTCTAGGAACAGATACGCAGTATTTT. It codes for CASSSLGTDTQYF.

This rearrangement joins TRBV7-2 to TRBJ2-2; tentatively, D is TRBD2 (6 bases). Germline V gene lookup returns CDR1 SGHTA and CDR2 FQGNSA. The V and J ends lost 6 bases and 1 base respectively, with 15 bases between them. CDR3 length: 16 residues. CDR3 amino acids: CASRGLGGRNTGELFF. CDR3 DNA: TGTGCCAGCAGGGGACTGGGGGGACGGAACACCGGGGAGCTGTTTTTT.

The table lists this clonotype with a few counts. The chain couples TRBV18 to TRBJ1-2, with D tentatively TRBD1 (6 bases). Germline loops: CDR1 KGHSH, CDR2 LQKENI. The CDR3 runs to 14 residues. The V and J ends lost 5 bases and 0 bases respectively, with 10 bases between them. The CDR3 coding sequence is TGTGCCAGCTCATGGACAGACGCTAACTATGGCTACACCTTC. Amino acids: CASSWTDANYGYTF. The full variable domain, its missing parts supplied by reference TRBV18 and TRBJ1-2, is NAGVMQNPRHLVRRRGQEARLRCSPMKGHSHVYWYRQLPEEGLKFMVYLQKENIIDESGMPKERFSAEFPKEGPSILRIQQVVRGDSAAYFCASSWTDANYGYTFGSGTRLTVV.

This chain links TRBV27 with TRBJ1-5; the D gene is possibly TRBD1 (6 bases). Trimming cost V 7 bases and J 4 bases, with 17 bases left between them. CDR1 MNHEY and CDR2 SMNVEV come from the germline V gene (reference sequence). There are 15 residues in the CDR3. The CDR3 is CASTPSAGANQPQHF. The CDR3 coding sequence is TGTGCCAGCACCCCCTCGGCAGGGGCTAATCAGCCCCAGCATTTT.

The gene calls are TRBV12-3 or TRBV12-4 and TRBJ1-2; D perhaps matches TRBD1 (6 bases). The CDR3 is 15 amino acids. Trimming removed 2 bases at V and 2 bases at J, with 12 bases between. The DNA of the CDR3 is TGTGCCAGCAGTTTACACCGGACAGCAAACTATGGCTACACCTTC. It specifies CASSLHRTANYGYTF.